The clone carrying this T cell receptor beta chain was seen ten or more times. The data were taken from a study of T cells in Graves' hyperthyroidism and ophthalmopathy. CDR1 ENHRY and CDR2 SYGVKD come from the germline V gene. This CDR3 is built from 13 residues. After removal of 7 bases from V and 4 bases from J, the junction contained 4 bases not matched to a gene. Authors of the study amplified TCR beta CDR3 regions from RNA transcripts. An initial round of RT-PCR targeting the TCR CDR3 relied on the HTBI primer set. In TCRdb, the multiplex PCR reads were re-called with MiXCR into one record per CDR3 protein. The profile covers hundreds of thousands of distinct CDR3 sequences, with less than 15% appearing a single time and 9.2% taken by the ten largest.

This chain joins TRBV10-3 and TRBJ2-7, with 10 nucleotides matching TRBD1. Sequencing input: blood. The origin of this receptor is a woman between 18 and 30 years old with Graves' hyperthyroidism. The CDR3: CAINQDRGYEQYF. DNA for the CDR3: TGTGCCATCAACCAGGACAGGGGGTACGAGCAGTACTTC.